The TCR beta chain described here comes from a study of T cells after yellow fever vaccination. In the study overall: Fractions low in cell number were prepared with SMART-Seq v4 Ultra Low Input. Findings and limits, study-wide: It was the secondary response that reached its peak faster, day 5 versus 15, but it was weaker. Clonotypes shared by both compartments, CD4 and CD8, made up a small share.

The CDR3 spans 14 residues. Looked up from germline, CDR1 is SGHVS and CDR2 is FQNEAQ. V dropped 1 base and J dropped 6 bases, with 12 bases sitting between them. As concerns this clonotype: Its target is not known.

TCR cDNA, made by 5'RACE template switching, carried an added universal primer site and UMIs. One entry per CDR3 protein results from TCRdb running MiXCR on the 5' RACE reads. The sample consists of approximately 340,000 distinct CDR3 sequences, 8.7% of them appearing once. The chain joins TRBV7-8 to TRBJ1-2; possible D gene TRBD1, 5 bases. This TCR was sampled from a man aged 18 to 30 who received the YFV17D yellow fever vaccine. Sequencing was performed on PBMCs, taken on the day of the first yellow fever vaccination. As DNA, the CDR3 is TGTGCCAGCAGCTTAGTAACCGGGGCTGATGGCTACACCTTC. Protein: CASSLVTGADGYTF.